The 24 T cell receptor beta chains presented below share a single source sample, sequenced in a study of type 1 regulatory T cells. TCRdb re-analysed the reads in MiXCR, keeping a single row per CDR3 protein. The data contain 80,000 to 100,000 distinct CDR3 sequences, around a third of them seen just once; the ten biggest clones take up around 2.2%. The sample consisted of CD4+ T cells, either the whole sample or a sorted fraction (not recorded which). The receptors come from a human donor in good health.

J is TRBJ2-7 and V is TRBV5-1; 7 nucleotides line up with TRBD2. V lost 0 bases to trimming and J lost 2 bases; unmatched junction nucleotides: 14. Germline V gene data show CDR1 as SGHRS and CDR2 as YFSETQ. The CDR3 spans 18 residues. DNA of the CDR3: TGCGCCAGCAGCTTGGTGACCGGGACTAAGGTTCATACCTACGAGCAGTACTTC. Protein product: CASSLVTGTKVHTYEQYF.

This rearrangement joins TRBV5-5 to TRBJ1-3; 7 nucleotides match TRBD1. Germline V gene data show CDR1 as SGHKS and CDR2 as YYEKEE (reference sequence). The V and J ends lost 2 bases and 0 bases, in that order; junction bases with no gene match: 17. This CDR3 comprises 20 residues. CDR3 region: CASSFQPGTARRNSGNTIYF. The DNA for the CDR3 is TGTGCCAGCAGCTTTCAGCCGGGGACAGCACGCAGAAACTCTGGAAACACCATATATTTT.

V is TRBV7-8 and J is TRBJ1-6; D gene unclear. The CDR3 sequence is 14 residues long. Germline V gene data show CDR1 as SGHVS and CDR2 as FQNEAQ. Between the trimmed V and J ends, which lost 1 base and 5 bases, there was a span of 6 bases. For the CDR3, the DNA is TGTGCCAGCAGCTTAGGGATGAATAATTCACCCCTCCACTTT. Residues: CASSLGMNNSPLHF.

As to this clonotype: This likely came from a read error, as a far larger clone is one base away. This chain links TRBV6-2 or TRBV6-3 with TRBJ2-5, with a weak D call TRBD1 (5 bases). Trimming removed 1 base at V and 4 bases at J, with 13 bases between. The CDR3 consists of 15 residues. Germline assignment: CDR1 MNHEY and CDR2 SVGEGT. The CDR3 loop reads CASSYLFQGRETQYF. The CDR3 DNA sequence: TGTGCCAGCAGTTACTTGTTCCAGGGCCGAGAGACCCAGTACTTC.

This clonotype was found a few times. The CDR3 nucleotides are TGTGCCAGCAGCCGTCAGGGGGAGGGTGGCTACACCTTC. Protein: CASSRQGEGGYTF. The V and J genes are TRBV7-9 and TRBJ1-2; 7 bases are shared with TRBD1. The junction had 7 bases not matched to a gene; V was cut back by 5 bases and J by 7 bases. Germline CDR1 reads SEHNR; CDR2 reads FQNEAQ (reference sequence). This CDR3 is built from 13 residues. Drawing the rest from reference TRBV7-9 and TRBJ1-2, the complete variable domain is DTGVSQNPRHKITKRGQNVTFRCDPISEHNRLYWYRQTLGQGPEFLTYFQNEAQLEKSRLLSDRFSAERPKGSFSTLEIQRTEQGDSAMYLCASSRQGEGGYTFGSGTRLTVV.

The gene calls are TRBV7-9 and TRBJ1-2; TRBD1 agrees at 9 bases. The CDR3 contains 15 residues. Germline CDR1 reads SEHNR; CDR2 reads FQNEAQ (reference sequence). V trimming: 5 bases; J trimming: 8 bases; junction bases outside the gene matches: 12. The CDR3 sequence: CASSQGDRASGGYTF. CDR3 nucleotide sequence: TGTGCCAGCAGCCAAGGGGACAGGGCCTCTGGGGGCTACACCTTC. Drawing the rest from reference TRBV7-9 and TRBJ1-2, the complete variable domain is DTGVSQNPRHKITKRGQNVTFRCDPISEHNRLYWYRQTLGQGPEFLTYFQNEAQLEKSRLLSDRFSAERPKGSFSTLEIQRTEQGDSAMYLCASSQGDRASGGYTFGSGTRLTVV.

This chain links TRBV4-1 with TRBJ2-3; TRBD1 is a possible D gene (5 bases). Looked up from germline, CDR1 is MGHRA and CDR2 is YSYEKL. Trimming cost V 0 bases and J 4 bases, with 11 bases left between them. This CDR3 region has 15 residues. The chain's CDR3 is CASSQDWTSSDTQYF. CDR3 bases: TGCGCCAGCAGCCAAGACTGGACATCATCAGATACGCAGTATTTT.

V usage is TRBV28 and J usage is TRBJ1-2, with TRBD1 matching over 9 bases. Trimming cost V 1 base and J 7 bases; bases outside gene matches: 4. Germline lookup yields CDR1 MDHEN and CDR2 SYDVKM. The CDR3 consists of 14 residues. The CDR3 sequence: CASSLSRDRAGYTF. CDR3 DNA sequence: TGTGCCAGCAGTTTATCCCGGGACAGGGCTGGCTACACCTTC.

A few counts support this clonotype. The gene calls are TRBV24-1 and TRBJ2-2, with 8 nucleotides matching TRBD2. Per germline, CDR1 KGHDR and CDR2 SFDVKD. The CDR3 runs to 13 residues. The junction had 7 bases not matched to a gene; V was cut back by 12 bases and J by 5 bases. CDR3 DNA sequence: TGTGCCCCGGGCTCTAGCGGGACCGGGGAGCTGTTTTTT. Translation: CAPGSSGTGELFF.

The chain joins TRBV7-3 to TRBJ2-7, with D perhaps TRBD1 (6 bases). The CDR3 is made up of 15 amino acids. The V gene's germline CDR1 is SGHTA and CDR2 FQGTGA. Trimming removed 5 bases at V and 4 bases at J, with 18 bases between. In nucleotides, the CDR3 is TGTGCCAGCAGCAGGACAGCCGCCACCATTTACGAGCAGTACTTC. This encodes CASSRTAATIYEQYF.

By sample share, this clonotype is medium-sized. The J gene is TRBJ2-1, the V gene TRBV2; 13 nucleotides agree with TRBD2. The germline CDR1 and CDR2 sequences are SNHLY and FYNNEI. Trimming took 4 bases from V and 9 from J; bases not matched to a gene: 3. CDR3 length: 14 amino acids. The CDR3 DNA is TGTGCCAGCAGTGGACTAGCGGGAGGTCTTGAGCAGTTCTTC. Amino acid sequence: CASSGLAGGLEQFF.

This clonotype was observed once. The chain combines TRBV5-4 with TRBJ2-7, with unresolved D. Germline lookup yields CDR1 SGHNT and CDR2 YYREEE (reference sequence). The CDR3 consists of 16 residues. The V end was cut by 4 bases, the J end by 3 bases, with 20 bases between. The CDR3 bases are TGTGCCAGCAGCAACGACCTCGAGCTCCCAAACTACGAGCAGTACTTC. It specifies CASSNDLELPNYEQYF. Based on the CDR3 plus reference TRBV5-4 and TRBJ2-7, the full variable domain is ETGVTQSPTHLIKTRGQQVTLRCSSQSGHNTVSWYQQALGQGPQFIFQYYREEENGRGNFPPRFSGLQFPNYSSELNVNALELDDSALYLCASSNDLELPNYEQYFGPGTRLTVT.

The chain joins TRBV5-1 to TRBJ2-5; no firm D call. The CDR3 covers 13 residues. Germline values: CDR1 SGHRS, CDR2 YFSETQ. V lost 0 bases to trimming and J lost 6 bases, with 9 bases between them. The CDR3 reads CASSLEGPKTQYF. The CDR3 DNA reads as TGCGCCAGCAGCTTGGAGGGCCCTAAGACCCAGTACTTC.

This clonotype turned up a few times. The chain combines TRBV6-1 with TRBJ2-2, with 7 bases aligning to TRBD2. Germline CDR1 reads MNHNS; CDR2 reads SASEGT. The CDR3 runs to 14 residues. The trim removed 8 bases at V and 6 bases at J, leaving 9 bases unmatched. CDR3 in amino acids: CASGEGPAAGELFF. The CDR3 DNA sequence: TGTGCCAGCGGGGAGGGCCCTGCGGCCGGGGAGCTGTTTTTT.

This clonotype was detected only a few times. J is TRBJ2-3 and V is TRBV6-6; D remains ambiguous. The CDR3 contains 12 residues. V was clipped by 8 bases and J by 6 bases, with 12 bases between them. Germline-derived CDR1 and CDR2 are MNHNY and SVGAGI (reference sequence). The chain's CDR3 is CASGPSADTQYF. The CDR3 coding sequence is TGTGCCAGCGGACCGTCGGCGGATACGCAGTATTTT.

This clonotype was seen a handful of times. This chain connects TRBV7-2 to TRBJ2-7; D is unresolved. Germline CDR1 is SGHTA and CDR2 is FQGNSA. The CDR3 is 12 residues long. Trimming cost V 5 bases and J 3 bases, with 8 bases left between them. The CDR3 coding sequence is TGTGCCAGCAGCGGCTCGGACTACGAGCAGTACTTC. The encoded protein is CASSGSDYEQYF.

This clonotype was counted a few times. The CDR3 DNA reads TGTGCCAGCAGCCTTAGCCAGAACACTGAAGCTTTCTTT. This translates into CASSLSQNTEAFF. The chain is built from TRBV7-2 and TRBJ1-1; D ambiguous. This CDR3 has 13 amino acids. The germline gives CDR1 SGHTA, CDR2 FQGNSA. V was clipped by 5 bases and J by 1 base, with 8 bases between them.

This clonotype was counted between two and nine times. The rearrangement links TRBV18 to TRBJ2-3; 7 positions match TRBD2. The CDR3 consists of 17 residues. The V gene end was trimmed by 2 bases and the J gene end by 0 bases; junction bases not matched to a gene: 8. Germline CDR1 is KGHSH and CDR2 is LQKENI. The CDR3 loop is CASSPLPGGASTDTQYF. The CDR3 DNA follows: TGTGCCAGCTCACCATTACCGGGAGGCGCAAGCACAGATACGCAGTATTTT.

The gene calls are TRBV15 and TRBJ2-5; TRBD2 agrees at 7 bases. The CDR3 runs 16 residues. CDR1 and CDR2 from the germline V gene are LNHNV and YYDKDF (reference sequence). Losses at the gene ends were 1 base for V and 3 bases for J; bases not matched to a gene: 8. For the CDR3, the DNA is TGTGCCACCAGCAGAGGTGGGAGCGGGGCCGAAGAGACCCAGTACTTC. Translation: CATSRGGSGAEETQYF. The full variable domain, completed using reference TRBV15 and TRBJ2-5, is DAMVIQNPRYQVTQFGKPVTLSCSQTLNHNVMYWYQQKSSQAPKLLFHYYDKDFNNEADTPDNFQSRRPNTSFCFLDIRSPGLGDTAMYLCATSRGGSGAEETQYFGPGTRLLVL.

This clonotype was detected many times. The chain has TRBV2 and TRBJ2-2; no clear D gene. This CDR3 has 11 amino acids. The V end lost 7 bases, the J end lost 7 bases, and 7 bases lay between the germline ends. The V gene's germline CDR1 is SNHLY and CDR2 FYNNEI. This CDR3 reads CASNLIGELFF. The CDR3 bases are TGTGCCAGCAACTTAATCGGGGAGCTGTTTTTT.

The chain employs TRBV6-1 and TRBJ2-7; D possibly corresponds to TRBD2 (5 bases). Germline-derived CDR1 and CDR2 are MNHNS and SASEGT. This CDR3 spans 15 amino acids. V shed 0 bases and J shed 5 bases, with 14 bases lying between them. The CDR3 coding sequence is TGTGCCAGCAGTGAAGCGCTTCCGAGGGTCCACGAGCAGTACTTC. Protein sequence: CASSEALPRVHEQYF.

The rearrangement uses TRBV24-1 and TRBJ2-7; D assignment may be TRBD1 or TRBD2 (6 bases each). Germline CDR1 KGHDR, CDR2 SFDVKD. Trimming left V 4 bases short and J 7 bases short, with 13 bases between. The CDR3 length is 13 residues. CDR3 in amino acids: CATSEGGYKEQYF. For the CDR3, the DNA is TGTGCCACCAGTGAAGGGGGGTATAAGGAGCAGTACTTC.

The chain combines TRBV7-8 with TRBJ2-5, with 10 bases fitting TRBD2. The CDR3 loop spans 15 amino acids. CDR1 SGHVS and CDR2 FQNEAQ come from the germline V gene. The V gene end was trimmed by 3 bases and the J gene end by 3 bases; junction bases not matched to a gene: 4. CDR3 nucleotides: TGTGCCAGCAGCTTGACCGGACTAGCGGAAGAGACCCAGTACTTC. This gives the protein CASSLTGLAEETQYF. The full variable domain, with the rest looked up from reference TRBV7-8 and TRBJ2-5, is GAGVSQSPRYKVAKRGQDVALRCDPISGHVSLFWYQQALGQGPEFLTYFQNEAQLDKSGLPSDRFFAERPEGSVSTLKIQRTQQEDSAVYLCASSLTGLAEETQYFGPGTRLLVL.

This clonotype has a handful of counts. V gene TRBV12-3 or TRBV12-4 combines with J gene TRBJ1-1, with 9 bases aligning to TRBD1. V shed 7 bases, J shed 0 bases, and the junction held 9 bases outside the gene matches. The CDR3 has 16 amino acids. The CDR3 reads CASKEQGALMNTEAFF. The DNA of the CDR3 is TGTGCCAGCAAAGAACAGGGGGCCCTTATGAACACTGAAGCTTTCTTT.